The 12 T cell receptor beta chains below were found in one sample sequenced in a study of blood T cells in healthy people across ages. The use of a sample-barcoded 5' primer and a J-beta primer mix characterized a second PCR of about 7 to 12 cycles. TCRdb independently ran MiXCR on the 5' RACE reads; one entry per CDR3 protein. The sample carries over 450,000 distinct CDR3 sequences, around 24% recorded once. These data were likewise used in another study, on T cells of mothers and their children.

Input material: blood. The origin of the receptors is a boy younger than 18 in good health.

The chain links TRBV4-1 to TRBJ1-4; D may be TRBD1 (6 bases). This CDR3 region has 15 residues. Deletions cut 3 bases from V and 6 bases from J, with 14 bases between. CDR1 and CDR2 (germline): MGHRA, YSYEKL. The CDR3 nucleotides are TGCGCCAGCAGCCAGAGGGACACTGATTATGAAAAACTGTTTTTT. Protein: CASSQRDTDYEKLFF.

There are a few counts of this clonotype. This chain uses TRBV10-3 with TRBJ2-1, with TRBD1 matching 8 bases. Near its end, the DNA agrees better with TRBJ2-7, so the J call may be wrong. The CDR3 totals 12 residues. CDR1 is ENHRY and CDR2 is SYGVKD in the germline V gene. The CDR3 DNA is TGTGCCATCAAAGGACAGGGAGGCGAGCAGTACTTC. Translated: CAIKGQGGEQYF.

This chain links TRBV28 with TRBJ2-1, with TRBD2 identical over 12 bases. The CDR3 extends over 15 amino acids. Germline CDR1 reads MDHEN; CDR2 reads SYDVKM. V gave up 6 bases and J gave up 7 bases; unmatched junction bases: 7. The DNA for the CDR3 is TGTGCCAGCAGCGAGATGCTAGCGGGAGGGAATGAGCAGTTCTTC. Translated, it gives CASSEMLAGGNEQFF.

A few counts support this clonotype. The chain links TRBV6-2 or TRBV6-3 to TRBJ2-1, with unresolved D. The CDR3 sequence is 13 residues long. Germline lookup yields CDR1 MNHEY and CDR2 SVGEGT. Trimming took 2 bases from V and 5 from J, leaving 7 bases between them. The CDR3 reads CASSYGSNNEQFF. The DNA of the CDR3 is TGTGCCAGCAGTTACGGCAGTAACAATGAGCAGTTCTTC.

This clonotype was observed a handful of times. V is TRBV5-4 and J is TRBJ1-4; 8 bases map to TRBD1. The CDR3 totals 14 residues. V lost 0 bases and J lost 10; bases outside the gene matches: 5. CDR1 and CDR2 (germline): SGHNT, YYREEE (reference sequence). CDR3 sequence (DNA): TGTGCCAGCAGCTTGGCAGGGGGCAGGGGAAAACTGTTTTTT. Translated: CASSLAGGRGKLFF.

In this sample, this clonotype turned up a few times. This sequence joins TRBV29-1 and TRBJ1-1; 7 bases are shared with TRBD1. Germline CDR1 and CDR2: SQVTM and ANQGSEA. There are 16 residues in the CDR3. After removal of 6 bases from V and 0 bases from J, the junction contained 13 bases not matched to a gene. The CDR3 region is CSVIPTGAHMNTEAFF. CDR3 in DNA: TGCAGCGTAATACCTACAGGGGCACATATGAACACTGAAGCTTTCTTT.

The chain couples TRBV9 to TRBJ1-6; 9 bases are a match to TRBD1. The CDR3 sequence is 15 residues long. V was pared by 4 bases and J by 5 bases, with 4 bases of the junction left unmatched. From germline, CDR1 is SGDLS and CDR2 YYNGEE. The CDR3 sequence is CASSLGQGHNSPLHF. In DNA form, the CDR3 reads TGTGCCAGCAGCCTAGGACAGGGGCATAATTCACCCCTCCACTTT.

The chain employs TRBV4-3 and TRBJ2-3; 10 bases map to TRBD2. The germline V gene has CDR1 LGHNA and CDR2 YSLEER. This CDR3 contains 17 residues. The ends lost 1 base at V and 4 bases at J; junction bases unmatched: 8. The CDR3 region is CASSQVIAGGSADTQYF. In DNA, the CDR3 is TGCGCCAGCAGCCAAGTAATAGCGGGAGGTTCCGCAGATACGCAGTATTTT.

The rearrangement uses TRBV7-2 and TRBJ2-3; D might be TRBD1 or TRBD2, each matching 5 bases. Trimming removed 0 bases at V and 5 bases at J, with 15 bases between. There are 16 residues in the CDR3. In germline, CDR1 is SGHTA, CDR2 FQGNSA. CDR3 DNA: TGTGCCAGCAGCTTAGCGTCAGGGAGTAATATAGATACGCAGTATTTT. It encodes CASSLASGSNIDTQYF.

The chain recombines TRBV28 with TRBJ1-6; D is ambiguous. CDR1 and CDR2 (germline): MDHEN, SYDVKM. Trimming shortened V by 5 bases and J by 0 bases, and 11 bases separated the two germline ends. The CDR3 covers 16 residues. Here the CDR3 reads CASSADWSSYNSPLHF. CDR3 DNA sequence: TGTGCCAGCAGTGCCGACTGGAGCTCCTATAATTCACCCCTCCACTTT. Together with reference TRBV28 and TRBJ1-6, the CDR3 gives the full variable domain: DVKVTQSSRYLVKRTGEKVFLECVQDMDHENMFWYRQDPGLGLRLIYFSYDVKMKEKGDIPEGYSVSREKKERFSLILESASTNQTSMYLCASSADWSSYNSPLHFGNGTRLTVT.

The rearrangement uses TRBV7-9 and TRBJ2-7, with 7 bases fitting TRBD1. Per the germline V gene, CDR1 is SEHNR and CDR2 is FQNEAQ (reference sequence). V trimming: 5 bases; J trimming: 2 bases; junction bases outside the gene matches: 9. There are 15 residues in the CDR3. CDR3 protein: CASSPSGQRTYEQYF. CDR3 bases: TGTGCCAGCAGCCCCTCGGGACAGAGAACCTACGAGCAGTACTTC.

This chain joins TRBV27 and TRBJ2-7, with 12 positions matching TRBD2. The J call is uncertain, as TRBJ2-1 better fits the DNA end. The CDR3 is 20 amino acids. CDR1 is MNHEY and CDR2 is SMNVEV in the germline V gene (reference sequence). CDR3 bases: TGTGCCAGCAGTTATAGAGGGATGACTAGCGGGGGCCCTGATTACAATGAGCAGTTCTTC. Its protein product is CASSYRGMTSGGPDYNEQFF.